This TCR beta chain is drawn from a study of blood T cell repertoires in COVID-19. About the research overall: Specimens from acute and convalescent COVID-19 originated in the United States, Italy and Spain. T cells, B-cell-depleted T cells, or PBMCs supplied cDNA or gDNA.

The authors' processing: Amplifying reference gene primers gave estimates of nucleated cell counts. The assay was immunoSEQ multiplex PCR, and TCRdb's table has in-frame clones only and misses some. D and trimming were read from the DNA, whereas the V and J calls and clone size are those reported in that table. Of 150,000 to 200,000 clones listed, around four fifths are singletons. The CDR3 spans 12 residues. V shed 2 bases and J shed 4 bases, with 5 bases lying between them. Per germline, CDR1 KGHSH and CDR2 LQKENI. Input material: peripheral blood. The rearrangement links TRBV18 to TRBJ2-5, with TRBD1 as a possible D gene (5 bases). The receptor was isolated from a woman aged 65 to 85 who had recovered from COVID-19. CDR3 sequence (DNA): TGTGCCAGCTCACCAGGGGCAGAGACCCAGTACTTC. The encoded protein is CASSPGAETQYF.